The sequence of this TCR beta chain was determined in a study of blood T cell repertoires in COVID-19. Across the study: Acute and convalescent COVID-19 specimens originated in the United States, Italy and Spain. The analysed material was cDNA or gDNA that came from T cells, B-cell-depleted T cells, or PBMCs.

The V and J ends lost 3 bases and 4 bases respectively, with 12 bases between them. CDR3 length: 14 residues. Germline CDR1 SGHRS, CDR2 YFSETQ. Sequencing used immunoSEQ multiplex PCR; TCRdb keeps in-frame clones, though not all of them. The sample has about 120,000 clones, around nine tenths seen once; the top ten hold approximately 20%. The rearrangement joins TRBV5-1 to TRBJ2-3; unclear D gene. The sample taken for sequencing was peripheral blood. This TCR was recovered from a human donor with acute or convalescent COVID-19. The donor label of this sample is uncertain. The chain's CDR3 is CASSSASAADTQYF. CDR3 in DNA: TGCGCCAGCAGCTCCGCCTCGGCGGCAGATACGCAGTATTTT.